This T cell receptor (beta chain) was recovered during a study of cytomegalovirus exposure and HLA in healthy donors. PCR employed 60 Vbeta and 13 Jbeta primers. TCRdb's table, derived via immunoSEQ multiplex PCR, lists solely in-frame clones and lacks some. The data hold 160,000 or so clones, with about three quarters observed a single time. A remark on this clone: Antigen: not known.

General study points: Later analysis identified several of the most significant clusters that appeared linked to common viral pathogens.

Sequencing was carried out using PBMCs. This TCR derives from a man younger than 35 in good health and CMV-seropositive.

Written as DNA, the CDR3 is TGTGCCAGCCAACGAGAGGTCGGGGGAGCAGATACGCAGTATTTT. It codes for CASQREVGGADTQYF. This chain links TRBV7-3 with TRBJ2-3; tentative D call: TRBD2 (6 bases). Trimming took off 8 bases at V and 4 bases at J, with 19 bases between the two ends. The CDR3 sequence is 15 residues long. Germline-derived CDR1 and CDR2 are SGHTA and FQGTGA.